This TCR beta chain was identified during a study of shared clonotypes between healthy human individuals. Study-level points and caveats: Limited genetic and exposure-history diversity came from having few donors.

Sequencing was performed with immunoSEQ multiplex PCR; in TCRdb, only in-frame clones are kept and a portion is missing. Of about 1 million clones listed, around 76% are singletons. This clone appeared many times. Its antigen is unknown. Trimming shortened V by 6 bases and J by 1 base, and 16 bases separated the two germline ends. Germline values: CDR1 SGHRS, CDR2 YFSETQ. The CDR3 sequence is 15 residues long. Sequencing was done on a sample of memory CD4+ T cells sorted from blood. The sample's subset: CD45RA-negative fraction. The chain employs TRBV5-1 and TRBJ2-5; TRBD2 is a possible D gene (6 bases). This sequence originates from a man aged 18-30 years in good health. The CDR3 nucleotides are TGCGCCAGCACCCTCGAAGGGAGGCCCCAAGAGACCCAGTACTTC. Protein sequence: CASTLEGRPQETQYF.